Listed here is a single T cell receptor (beta chain). These data originate in a study of blood T cell repertoires in COVID-19. Looking at the study overall: Material from acute and convalescent COVID-19 was sourced from the United States, Italy and Spain. T cells, B-cell-depleted T cells, or PBMCs supplied cDNA or gDNA.

In the original workflow: Amplifying reference gene primers gave estimates of nucleated cell counts. Here immunoSEQ multiplex PCR was the method, and the copy in TCRdb shows in-frame clones only, minus some. That table gives V, J and clone size, and the DNA gave D and trimming. The sample consists of 50,000 to 55,000 clones, around 86% of them appearing once. This CDR3 spans 17 amino acids. V shed 2 bases, J shed 9 bases, and the junction held 17 bases outside the gene matches. Per germline, CDR1 LNHDA and CDR2 SQIVND (reference sequence). The sequence derives from a man older than 75 with acute or convalescent COVID-19. The rearrangement joins TRBV19 to TRBJ2-5; 8 bases line up with TRBD2. Sequenced input: peripheral blood. CDR3 protein: CASSIMHTPNSGGAQYF. The CDR3 DNA reads TGTGCCAGTAGTATAATGCATACCCCGAACTCGGGGGGGGCCCAGTACTTC.